By share, the clone carrying this T cell receptor beta chain ranks as medium-sized. This CDR3 has 16 amino acids. Per the germline V gene, CDR1 is SGHTA and CDR2 is FQGNSA. V was pared by 0 bases and J by 0 bases, with 9 bases between. No cell fractionation was done, so the repertoire covers all unsorted peripheral blood T cells. The source of the sample is a study of HIV-infected patients and healthy controls. Alpha and beta constant-region primers primed reverse transcription of about 0.5 ug RNA. Each of the alpha and beta chains got its own library through chain-specific third strand synthesis with indices. TCRdb ran MiXCR on the 5' RACE reads and lists one entry per CDR3 protein. The sample gives roughly 20,000 distinct CDR3 sequences, approximately 9.5% of which show up once; under 8.5% is in the top ten.

Sequences were obtained from blood. The chain recombines TRBV7-2 with TRBJ2-1, with D unclear. This receptor was obtained from an adult in good health. The CDR3 reads CASSLAHGSSYNEQFF. DNA of the CDR3: TGTGCCAGCAGCTTAGCGCATGGTAGCTCCTACAATGAGCAGTTCTTC.